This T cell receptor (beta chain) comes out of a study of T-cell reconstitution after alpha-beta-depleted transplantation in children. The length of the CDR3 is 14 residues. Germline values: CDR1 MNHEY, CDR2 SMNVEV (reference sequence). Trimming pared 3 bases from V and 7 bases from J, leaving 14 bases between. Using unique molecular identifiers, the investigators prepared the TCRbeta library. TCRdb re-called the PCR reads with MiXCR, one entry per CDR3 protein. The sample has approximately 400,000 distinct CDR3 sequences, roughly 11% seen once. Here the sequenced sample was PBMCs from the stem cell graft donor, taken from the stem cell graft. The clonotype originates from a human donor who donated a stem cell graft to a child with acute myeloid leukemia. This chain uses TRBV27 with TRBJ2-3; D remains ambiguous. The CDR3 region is CASSFSPDPNTQYF. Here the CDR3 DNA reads TGTGCCAGCAGTTTTTCCCCAGACCCCAATACGCAGTATTTT.